Each of the 19 T cell receptor beta chains below was sequenced from the same sample in a study of blood T cell repertoires in COVID-19. Produced via immunoSEQ multiplex PCR; TCRdb's table is partial and in-frame only. The sample lists tens of thousands of clones; 82% were seen once. Material for sequencing was peripheral blood. The receptors stem from a human donor in a cohort sampled during active COVID-19.

The chain carries TRBV28 and TRBJ2-3, with 9 bases fitting TRBD1. Germline CDR1 reads MDHEN; CDR2 reads SYDVKM. V lost 4 bases to trimming and J lost 4 bases; unmatched junction nucleotides: 6. The CDR3 sequence is 15 residues long. CDR3 DNA: TGTGCCAGCAGTTCAACAGGGGGCCCCGCAGATACGCAGTATTTT. Translation: CASSSTGGPADTQYF.

This clone turned up a few times. The CDR3 bases are TGTGCCAGTAGCTGGGACAGCTACGAGCAGTACTTC. This sequence encodes CASSWDSYEQYF. V and J are TRBV19 and TRBJ2-7; 7 nucleotides match TRBD1. CDR1 and CDR2 from the germline V gene are LNHDA and SQIVND (reference sequence). Losses at the gene ends were 6 bases for V and 3 bases for J; bases not matched to a gene: 2. The CDR3 runs 12 residues.

The rearrangement uses TRBV5-1 and TRBJ2-1; 8 bases map to TRBD2. V trimming: 3 bases; J trimming: 15 bases; junction bases outside the gene matches: 14. CDR3 length: 14 residues. Germline V gives CDR1 SGHRS, CDR2 YFSETQ. CDR3 DNA sequence: TGCGCCAGCAGCTCGGGACGGGGCGGGGGGCCTCTGTTCTTC. Amino acid sequence: CASSSGRGGGPLFF.

The chain carries TRBV27 and TRBJ1-1; weak D call: TRBD1 (5 bases). V was cut by 0 bases and J by 4 bases, with 24 bases left in between. Germline V gene lookup returns CDR1 MNHEY and CDR2 SMNVEV (reference sequence). The CDR3 consists of 19 residues. The DNA of the CDR3 is TGTGCCAGCAGTTTATCCGGGAGGTATTGGGGTGGAGGGGCCACTGAAGCTTTCTTT. Translation gives CASSLSGRYWGGGATEAFF.

The chain has TRBV7-9 and TRBJ2-7, with 10 nucleotides matching TRBD1. This CDR3 comprises 14 residues. J was trimmed by 3 bases and V by 11 bases; bases with no gene match: 10. Germline lookup yields CDR1 SEHNR and CDR2 FQNEAQ (reference sequence). This chain's CDR3 is CALHDRGPLYEQYF. As DNA, the CDR3 is TGTGCCCTACACGACAGGGGGCCTCTCTACGAGCAGTACTTC.

The chain recombines TRBV11-3 with TRBJ1-5; 11 bases align to TRBD1. Per the germline V gene, CDR1 is SGHNT and CDR2 is YENEEA. Losses at the gene ends were 6 bases for V and 3 bases for J; bases not matched to a gene: 4. This CDR3 region has 15 residues. This chain's CDR3 is CASRGTGGDNQPQHF. CDR3 DNA sequence: TGTGCCAGCAGGGGGACAGGGGGAGACAATCAGCCCCAGCATTTT. The full variable domain, its missing parts supplied by reference TRBV11-3 and TRBJ1-5, is EAGVVQSPRYKIIEKKQPVAFWCNPISGHNTLYWYLQNLGQGPELLIRYENEEAVDDSQLPKDRFSAERLKGVDSTLKIQPAELGDSAVYLCASRGTGGDNQPQHFGDGTRLSIL.

The chain combines TRBV18 with TRBJ1-1; 7 bases agree with TRBD1. The J segment lost 4 bases and the V segment lost 3 bases, leaving 2 bases of the junction unmatched. There are 13 residues in the CDR3. Germline loops: CDR1 KGHSH, CDR2 LQKENI. The CDR3 loop is CASSPTGSTEAFF. Here the CDR3 DNA reads TGTGCCAGCTCACCGACAGGGTCCACTGAAGCTTTCTTT.

The rearrangement links TRBV18 to TRBJ1-1, with 8 bases that match TRBD1. The CDR3 has 16 residues. V gave up 2 bases and J gave up 3 bases; unmatched junction bases: 8. The germline CDR1 and CDR2 sequences are KGHSH and LQKENI. The CDR3 sequence: CASSPRQGATDTEAFF. DNA for the CDR3: TGTGCCAGCTCACCAAGGCAGGGGGCGACCGACACTGAAGCTTTCTTT.

The CDR3 DNA follows: TGTGCCAGCTCATCCGGGACTGAAGCTTTCTTT. Encoded protein: CASSSGTEAFF. V is TRBV18 and J is TRBJ1-1; D not certain. Germline CDR1 and CDR2: KGHSH and LQKENI. V lost 5 bases, J lost 5 bases, and 6 bases lay in between. The CDR3 spans 11 residues.

The rearrangement uses TRBV6-5 and TRBJ1-1; 8 nucleotides match TRBD1. V gave up 7 bases and J gave up 10 bases; unmatched junction bases: 17. The CDR3 loop spans 15 amino acids. Germline V gene lookup returns CDR1 MNHEY and CDR2 SVGAGI. CDR3 sequence reads: CASKKGAQGAVGAFF. Written as DNA, the CDR3 is TGTGCCAGCAAAAAAGGGGCGCAGGGGGCGGTTGGAGCTTTCTTT.

The count of this clone is one. The chain carries TRBV29-1 and TRBJ2-7; weak D call: TRBD2 (7 bases). V lost 5 bases and J lost 6, with 23 bases in between. The CDR3 is 15 residues long. From germline, CDR1 is SQVTM and CDR2 ANQGSEA. Here the CDR3 reads CSVRGGGEFLGEQYF. In DNA, the CDR3 is TGCAGCGTTAGGGGCGGGGGCGAGTTTTTAGGCGAGCAGTACTTC.

This clone was counted a few times. CDR3: CSVRSPLPSYEQYF. In DNA form, the CDR3 reads TGCAGCGTTCGTTCTCCACTGCCTAGCTACGAGCAGTACTTC. The rearrangement uses TRBV29-1 and TRBJ2-7; no firm D call. Germline CDR1 SQVTM, CDR2 ANQGSEA. V was cut by 5 bases and J by 3 bases, with 17 bases left in between. This CDR3 contains 14 residues.

This clone was picked up one time. V gene TRBV19 combines with J gene TRBJ2-1; no reliable D call. Per germline, CDR1 LNHDA and CDR2 SQIVND (reference sequence). V was trimmed by 0 bases and J by 15 bases, leaving 15 bases between them. This CDR3 comprises 13 residues. CDR3 nucleotide sequence: TGTGCCAGTAGTATAGATCGTGCACAAGCGCCGTTCTTC. This codes for CASSIDRAQAPFF.

The V gene is TRBV3-1 (or the pseudogene TRBV3-2), the J gene TRBJ1-2; 8 bases are a match to TRBD1. The trim removed 4 bases at V and 9 bases at J, leaving 7 bases unmatched. The CDR3 length is 13 residues. The germline CDR1 and CDR2 sequences are LGHDT and YNNKEL (reference sequence). CDR3 loop: CASSRLTGGSYTF. In nucleotides, the CDR3 is TGTGCCAGCAGCCGACTCACAGGGGGTAGCTACACCTTC.

The rearrangement uses TRBV7-3 and TRBJ2-2, with D tentatively TRBD2 (6 bases). Trimming took 3 bases from V and 5 from J, leaving 10 bases between them. The CDR3 spans 14 residues. Germline V lookup: CDR1 SGHTA, CDR2 FQGTGA. The CDR3 DNA reads as TGTGCCAGCAGCTTGGAGGGCACAACCGGGGAGCTGTTTTTT. Its protein is CASSLEGTTGELFF.

The chain uses TRBV30 and TRBJ1-2; D call uncertain. V was trimmed by 0 bases and J by 7 bases, leaving 9 bases between them. The CDR3 consists of 12 residues. Germline-derived CDR1 and CDR2 are GTSNPN and SVGIG (reference sequence). CDR3 region: CAWSVEGSGYTF. The CDR3 DNA is TGTGCCTGGAGTGTGGAAGGGAGTGGCTACACCTTC.

The chain couples TRBV5-5 to TRBJ1-5; 9 nucleotides line up with TRBD1. The V gene end was trimmed by 6 bases and the J gene end by 4 bases; junction bases not matched to a gene: 5. The germline CDR1 and CDR2 sequences are SGHKS and YYEKEE (reference sequence). This CDR3 has 14 amino acids. CDR3 region: CASTATGGNQPQHF. Here the CDR3 DNA reads TGTGCCAGCACCGCGACAGGGGGGAATCAGCCCCAGCATTTT.

In this sample, this clone turned up once. This chain connects TRBV6-5 to TRBJ2-7, with TRBD1 as a possible D gene (7 bases). CDR3 length equals 15 residues. Trimming cost V 2 bases and J 6 bases, with 17 bases left between them. Per the germline V gene, CDR1 is MNHEY and CDR2 is SVGAGI. CDR3 sequence reads: CASSYQTGRSGEQYF. CDR3 DNA sequence: TGTGCCAGCAGTTACCAGACAGGGAGGAGTGGCGAGCAGTACTTC.

This chain uses TRBV6-4 with TRBJ1-2, with D possibly being TRBD1 (5 bases). Trimming shortened V by 6 bases and J by 11 bases, and 22 bases separated the two germline ends. The CDR3 has 14 amino acids. Germline V gene data show CDR1 as MRHNA and CDR2 as SNTAGT. This chain's CDR3 is CASSPGGGSMGYTF. The CDR3 DNA reads TGTGCCAGCAGCCCCGGGGGGGGTTCTATGGGATACACCTTC.